Detailed here is one TCR beta chain. The antigen is undetermined. The PCR ran on 60 Vbeta and 13 Jbeta primers. The assay was immunoSEQ multiplex PCR, and TCRdb's table has in-frame clones only and misses some. Among just over 150,000 clones listed, around 74% were seen once. Germline V gene sequence: CDR1 SGHNT, CDR2 YYREEE (reference sequence). The CDR3 totals 15 residues. The source of the sample is a study of cytomegalovirus exposure and HLA in healthy donors. Study outcomes and limitations: What a later analysis showed was that several of the most significant clusters appeared linked to common viral pathogens. Cytomegalovirus-associated status was assigned to 164 TCR beta chains. In a later analysis, at a false discovery rate of 0.05, fewer than 20,000 TCR beta sequences matched HLA alleles.

Sequenced material: PBMCs. The origin of this receptor is a female donor in good health and CMV-seronegative. The rearrangement links TRBV5-4 to TRBJ2-5, with a weak D call TRBD1 (6 bases). The end of the DNA aligns better with TRBJ2-7, so the J call may be wrong. The CDR3 loop reads CASSHGTTYSYEQYF. As DNA, the CDR3 is TGTGCCAGCAGCCACGGGACAACCTATTCCTACGAGCAGTACTTC.